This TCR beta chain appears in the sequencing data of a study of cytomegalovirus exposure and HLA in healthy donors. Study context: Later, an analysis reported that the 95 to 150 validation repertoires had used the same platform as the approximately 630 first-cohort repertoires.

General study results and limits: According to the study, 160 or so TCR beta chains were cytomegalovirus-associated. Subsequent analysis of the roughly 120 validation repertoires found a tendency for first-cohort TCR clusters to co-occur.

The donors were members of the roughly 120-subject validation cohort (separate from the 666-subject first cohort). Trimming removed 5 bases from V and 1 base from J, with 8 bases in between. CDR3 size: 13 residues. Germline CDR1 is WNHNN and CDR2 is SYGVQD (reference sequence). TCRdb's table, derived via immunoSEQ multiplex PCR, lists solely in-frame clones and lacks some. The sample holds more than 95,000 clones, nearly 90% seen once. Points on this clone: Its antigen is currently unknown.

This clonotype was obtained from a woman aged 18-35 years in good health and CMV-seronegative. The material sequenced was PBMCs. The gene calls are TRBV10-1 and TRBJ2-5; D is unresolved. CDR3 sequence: CASSRQAQETQYF. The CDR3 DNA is TGCGCCAGCAGTCGGCAGGCCCAAGAGACCCAGTACTTC.